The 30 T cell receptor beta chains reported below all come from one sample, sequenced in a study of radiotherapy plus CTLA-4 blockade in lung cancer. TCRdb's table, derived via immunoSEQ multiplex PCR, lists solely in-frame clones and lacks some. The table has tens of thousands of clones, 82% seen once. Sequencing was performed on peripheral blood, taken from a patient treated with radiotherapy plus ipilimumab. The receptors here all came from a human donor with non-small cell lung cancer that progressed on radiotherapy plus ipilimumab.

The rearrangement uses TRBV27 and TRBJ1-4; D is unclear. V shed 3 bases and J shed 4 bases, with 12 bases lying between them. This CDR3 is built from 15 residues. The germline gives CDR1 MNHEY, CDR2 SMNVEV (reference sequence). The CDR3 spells CASSFRSPSNEKLFF. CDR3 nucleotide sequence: TGTGCCAGCAGTTTCCGGAGCCCCAGTAATGAAAAACTGTTTTTT.

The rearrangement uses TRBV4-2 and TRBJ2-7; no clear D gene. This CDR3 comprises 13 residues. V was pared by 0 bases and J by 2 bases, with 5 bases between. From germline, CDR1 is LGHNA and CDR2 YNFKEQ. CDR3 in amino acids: CASSQDRTYEQYF. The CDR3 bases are TGTGCCAGCAGCCAAGATAGGACCTACGAGCAGTACTTC.

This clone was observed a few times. The CDR3 loop is CSASLRYEQYV. The CDR3 DNA is TGCAGTGCTAGTCTACGTTACGAGCAGTACGTC. This chain joins TRBV20-1 and TRBJ2-7; D not resolved. This CDR3 comprises 11 residues. Germline loops: CDR1 DFQATT, CDR2 SNEGSKA (reference sequence). V gave up 3 bases and J gave up 4 bases, with 7 bases separating them.

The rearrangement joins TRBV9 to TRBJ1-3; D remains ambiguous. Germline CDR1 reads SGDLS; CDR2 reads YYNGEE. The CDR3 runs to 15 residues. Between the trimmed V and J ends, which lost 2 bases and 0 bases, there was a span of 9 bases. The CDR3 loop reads CASSVAADSGNTIYF. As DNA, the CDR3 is TGTGCCAGCAGCGTCGCAGCTGACTCTGGAAACACCATATATTTT.

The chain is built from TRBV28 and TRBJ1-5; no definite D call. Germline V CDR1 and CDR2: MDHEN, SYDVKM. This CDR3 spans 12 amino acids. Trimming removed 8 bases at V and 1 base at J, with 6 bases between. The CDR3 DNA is TGTGCCAGCGTGGGGAGCAATCAGCCCCAGCATTTT. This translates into CASVGSNQPQHF.

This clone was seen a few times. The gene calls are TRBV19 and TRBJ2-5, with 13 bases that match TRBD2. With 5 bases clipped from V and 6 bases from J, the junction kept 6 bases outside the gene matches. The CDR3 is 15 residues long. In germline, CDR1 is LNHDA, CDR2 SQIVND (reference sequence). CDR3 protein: CASSPGLAGAQTQYF. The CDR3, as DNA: TGTGCCAGTAGTCCAGGACTAGCGGGAGCTCAGACCCAGTACTTC.

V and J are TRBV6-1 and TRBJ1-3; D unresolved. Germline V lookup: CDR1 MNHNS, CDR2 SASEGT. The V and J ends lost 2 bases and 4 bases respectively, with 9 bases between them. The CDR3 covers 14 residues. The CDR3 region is CASSEPIGGNTIYF. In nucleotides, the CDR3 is TGTGCCAGCAGTGAACCTATTGGCGGAAACACCATATATTTT.

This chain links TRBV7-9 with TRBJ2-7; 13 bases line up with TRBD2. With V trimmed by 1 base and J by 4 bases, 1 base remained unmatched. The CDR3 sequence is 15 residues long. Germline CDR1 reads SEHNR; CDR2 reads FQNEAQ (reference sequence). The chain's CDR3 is CASSLELAGGYEQYF. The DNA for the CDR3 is TGTGCCAGCAGCTTAGAACTAGCGGGAGGGTACGAGCAGTACTTC. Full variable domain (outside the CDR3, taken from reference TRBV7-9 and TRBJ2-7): DTGVSQNPRHKITKRGQNVTFRCDPISEHNRLYWYRQTLGQGPEFLTYFQNEAQLEKSRLLSDRFSAERPKGSFSTLEIQRTEQGDSAMYLCASSLELAGGYEQYFGPGTRLTVT.

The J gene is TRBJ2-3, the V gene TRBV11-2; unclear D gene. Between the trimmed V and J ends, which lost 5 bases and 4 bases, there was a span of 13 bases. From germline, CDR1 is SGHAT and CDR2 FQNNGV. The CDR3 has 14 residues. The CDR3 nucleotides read TGTGCCAGCAGCCCCCTTGGCCTCGCAGATACGCAGTATTTT. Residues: CASSPLGLADTQYF.

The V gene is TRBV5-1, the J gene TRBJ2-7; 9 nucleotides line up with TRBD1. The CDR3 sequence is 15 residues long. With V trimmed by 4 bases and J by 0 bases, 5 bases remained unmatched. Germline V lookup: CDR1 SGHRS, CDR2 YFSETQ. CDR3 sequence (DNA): TGCGCCAGCAGCCCGGGACAGGGTTACTCCTACGAGCAGTACTTC. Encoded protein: CASSPGQGYSYEQYF.

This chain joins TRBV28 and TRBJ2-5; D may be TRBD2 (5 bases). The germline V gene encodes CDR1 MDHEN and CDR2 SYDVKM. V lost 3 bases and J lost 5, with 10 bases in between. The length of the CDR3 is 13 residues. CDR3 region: CASSFSSGETQYF. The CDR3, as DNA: TGTGCCAGCAGTTTTTCCTCGGGGGAGACCCAGTACTTC.

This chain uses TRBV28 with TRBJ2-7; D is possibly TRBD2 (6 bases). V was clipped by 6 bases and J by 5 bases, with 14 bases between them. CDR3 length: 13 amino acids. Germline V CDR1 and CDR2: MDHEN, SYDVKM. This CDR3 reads CASSPGEGDEQYV. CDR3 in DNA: TGTGCCAGCAGCCCGGGGGAAGGGGACGAGCAGTACGTC.

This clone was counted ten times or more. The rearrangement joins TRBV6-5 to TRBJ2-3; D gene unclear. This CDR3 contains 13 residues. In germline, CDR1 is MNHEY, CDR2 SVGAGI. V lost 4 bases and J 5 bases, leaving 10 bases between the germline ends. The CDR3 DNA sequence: TGTGCCAGCAGTTTCTTTGACTTAGATACGCAGTATTTT. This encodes CASSFFDLDTQYF.

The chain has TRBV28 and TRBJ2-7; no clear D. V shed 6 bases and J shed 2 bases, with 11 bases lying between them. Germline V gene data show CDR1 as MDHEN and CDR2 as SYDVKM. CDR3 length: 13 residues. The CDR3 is CASSRTEAYEQYF. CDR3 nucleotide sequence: TGTGCCAGCAGCCGGACGGAAGCCTACGAGCAGTACTTC.

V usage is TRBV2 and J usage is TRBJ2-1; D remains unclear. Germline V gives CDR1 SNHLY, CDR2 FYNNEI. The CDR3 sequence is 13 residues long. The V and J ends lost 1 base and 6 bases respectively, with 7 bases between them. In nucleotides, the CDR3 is TGTGCCAGCAGTGAAGTCCGCGCCAATGAGCAGTTCTTC. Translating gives CASSEVRANEQFF.

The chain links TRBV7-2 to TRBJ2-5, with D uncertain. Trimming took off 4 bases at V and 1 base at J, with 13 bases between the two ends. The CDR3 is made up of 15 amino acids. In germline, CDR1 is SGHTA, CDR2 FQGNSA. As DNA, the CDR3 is TGTGCCAGCAGCTCAGATGCGACGCGCCAAGAGACCCAGTACTTC. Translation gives CASSSDATRQETQYF.

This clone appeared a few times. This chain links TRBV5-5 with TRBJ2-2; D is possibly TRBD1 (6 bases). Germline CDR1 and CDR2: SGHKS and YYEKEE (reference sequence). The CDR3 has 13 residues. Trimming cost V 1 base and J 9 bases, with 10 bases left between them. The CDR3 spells CASSLTGPRELFF. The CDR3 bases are TGTGCCAGCAGCTTGACAGGGCCCAGGGAGCTGTTTTTT.

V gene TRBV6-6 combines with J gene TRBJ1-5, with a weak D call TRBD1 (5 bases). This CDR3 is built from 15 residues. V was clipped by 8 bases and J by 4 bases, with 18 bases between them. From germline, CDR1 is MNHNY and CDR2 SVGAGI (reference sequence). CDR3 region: CASGAGGKGNQPQHF. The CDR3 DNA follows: TGTGCCAGCGGGGCCGGCGGAAAGGGGAATCAGCCCCAGCATTTT.

CDR3 protein: CASSGTGVLSGYTF. The CDR3 DNA follows: TGTGCCAGCAGTGGAACAGGGGTGTTAAGTGGCTACACCTTC. The chain uses TRBV2 and TRBJ1-2; TRBD1 matches 7 bases. Germline values: CDR1 SNHLY, CDR2 FYNNEI. Trimming removed 4 bases from V and 7 bases from J; junction bases left unmatched: 9. This CDR3 has 14 amino acids.

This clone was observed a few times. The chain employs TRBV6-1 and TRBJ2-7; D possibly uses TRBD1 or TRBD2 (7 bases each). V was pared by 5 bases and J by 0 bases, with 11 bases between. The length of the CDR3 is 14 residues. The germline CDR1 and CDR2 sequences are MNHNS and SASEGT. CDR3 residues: CASSQGGSSYEQYF. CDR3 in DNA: TGTGCCAGCAGTCAGGGGGGGAGCTCCTACGAGCAGTACTTC.

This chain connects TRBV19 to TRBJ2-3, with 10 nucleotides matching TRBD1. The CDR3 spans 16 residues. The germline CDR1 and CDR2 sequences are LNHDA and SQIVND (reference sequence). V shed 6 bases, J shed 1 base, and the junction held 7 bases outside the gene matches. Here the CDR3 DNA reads TGTGCCAGTAGGGGGCCAGGGACAGGGGGCACAGATACGCAGTATTTT. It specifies CASRGPGTGGTDTQYF.

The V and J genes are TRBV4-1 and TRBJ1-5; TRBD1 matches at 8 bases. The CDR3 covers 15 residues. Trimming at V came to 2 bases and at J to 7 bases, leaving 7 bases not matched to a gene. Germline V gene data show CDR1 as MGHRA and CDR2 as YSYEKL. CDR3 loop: CASSQNRGGGQPQHF. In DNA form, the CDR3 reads TGCGCCAGCAGCCAAAACAGGGGGGGAGGACAGCCCCAGCATTTT.

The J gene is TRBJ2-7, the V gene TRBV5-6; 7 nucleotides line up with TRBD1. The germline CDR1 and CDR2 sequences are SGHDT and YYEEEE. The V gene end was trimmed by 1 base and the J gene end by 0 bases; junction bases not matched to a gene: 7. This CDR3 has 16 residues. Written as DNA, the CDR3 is TGTGCCAGCAGCTTGAGAGGACAGGTGATCTCCTACGAGCAGTACGTC. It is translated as CASSLRGQVISYEQYV.

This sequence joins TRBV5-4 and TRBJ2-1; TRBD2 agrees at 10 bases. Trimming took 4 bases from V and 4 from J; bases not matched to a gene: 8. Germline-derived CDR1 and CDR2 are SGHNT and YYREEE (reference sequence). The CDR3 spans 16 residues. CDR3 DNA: TGTGCCAGCAGCCTGGGGGTAGCGGGAGGATACAATGAGCAGTTCTTC. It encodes CASSLGVAGGYNEQFF.

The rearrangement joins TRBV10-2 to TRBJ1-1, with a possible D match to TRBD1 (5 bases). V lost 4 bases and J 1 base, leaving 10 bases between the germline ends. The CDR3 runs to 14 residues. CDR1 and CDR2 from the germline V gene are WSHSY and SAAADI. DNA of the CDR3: TGCGCCAGCAGTGCCACTCAGGGGAACACTGAAGCTTTCTTT. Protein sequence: CASSATQGNTEAFF.

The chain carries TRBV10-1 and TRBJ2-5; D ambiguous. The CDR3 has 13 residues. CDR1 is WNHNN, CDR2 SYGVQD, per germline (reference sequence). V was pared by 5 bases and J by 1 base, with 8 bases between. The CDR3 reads CASSSRLQETQYF. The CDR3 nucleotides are TGCGCCAGCAGTTCCCGACTCCAAGAGACCCAGTACTTC.

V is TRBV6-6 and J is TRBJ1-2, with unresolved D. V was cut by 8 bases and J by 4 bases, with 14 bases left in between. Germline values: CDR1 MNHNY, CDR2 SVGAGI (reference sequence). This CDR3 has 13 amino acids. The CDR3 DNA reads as TGTGCCAGCCGGGATATAAGGAGCTATGGCTACACCTTC. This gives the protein CASRDIRSYGYTF.

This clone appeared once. DNA for the CDR3: TGTGCTACTATCAGATCGGATAGCAATCAGCCCCAGCATTTT. This translates into CATIRSDSNQPQHF. V and J are TRBV6-5 and TRBJ1-5; D is undetermined. This CDR3 is 14 amino acids long. The germline CDR1 and CDR2 sequences are MNHEY and SVGAGI.

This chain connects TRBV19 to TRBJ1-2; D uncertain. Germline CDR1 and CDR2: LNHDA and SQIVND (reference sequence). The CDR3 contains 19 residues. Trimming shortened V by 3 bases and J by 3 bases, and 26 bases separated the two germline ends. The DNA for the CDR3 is TGTGCCAGTAGTATGTCGTTTTGGGCAGGATTAAGGTTGGACTATGGCTACACCTTC. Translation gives CASSMSFWAGLRLDYGYTF.

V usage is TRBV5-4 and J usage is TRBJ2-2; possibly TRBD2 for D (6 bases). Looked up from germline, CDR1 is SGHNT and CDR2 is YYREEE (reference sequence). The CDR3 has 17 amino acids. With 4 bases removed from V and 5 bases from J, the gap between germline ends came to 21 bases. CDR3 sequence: CASSLSYGGSGTGELFF. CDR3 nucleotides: TGTGCCAGCAGCCTCTCCTACGGAGGGTCTGGTACCGGGGAGCTGTTTTTT. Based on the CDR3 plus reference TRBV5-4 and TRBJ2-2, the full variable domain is ETGVTQSPTHLIKTRGQQVTLRCSSQSGHNTVSWYQQALGQGPQFIFQYYREEENGRGNFPPRFSGLQFPNYSSELNVNALELDDSALYLCASSLSYGGSGTGELFFGEGSRLTVL.